This is a list of T cell receptor beta chains from one sample in a study of radiotherapy plus CTLA-4 blockade in lung cancer. Profiled with immunoSEQ multiplex PCR; TCRdb holds only in-frame clones, not every one. The profile covers 80,000 or so clones, with 78% appearing a single time and 3% to 5% taken by the ten largest. The source was peripheral blood, collected from a patient treated with radiotherapy plus ipilimumab. Receptor source: a human donor with non-small cell lung cancer who had a partial response to radiotherapy plus ipilimumab. Some clones in this sample may be carry-over from other donors' samples. CDR3s include the opening cysteine and the closing phenylalanine or tryptophan. A D gene is named only where the DNA matches it firmly. Not every row has a clone size; where given, it reads once, few, many or a size class.

d_gene	abundance	len	v_gene	j_gene	CDR3aa	CDR3nt
NA	NA	16	TRBV11-3	TRBJ2-7	CASSLGGQGISYEQYF	TGTGCCAGCAGCTTAGGAGGCCAGGGGATCTCCTACGAGCAGTACTTC
TRBD2	NA	16	TRBV28	TRBJ2-3	CASSSPAERGRGTQYF	TGTGCCAGCAGTTCCCCCGCCGAGCGGGGTAGGGGTACGCAGTATTTT
TRBD1	NA	13	TRBV6-6	TRBJ2-3	CAIRTGGSDTQYF	TGTGCCATCCGGACAGGGGGATCAGATACGCAGTATTTT
TRBD2	NA	19	TRBV5-1	TRBJ2-2	CASSPGLAGGFGGTGELFF	TGCGCCAGCAGCCCCGGACTAGCGGGAGGGTTTGGTGGCACCGGGGAGCTGTTTTTT
NA	NA	13	TRBV6-5	TRBJ2-7	CASSSDKHYEQYF	TGTGCCAGCAGCTCGGACAAACACTACGAGCAGTACTTC
TRBD1	NA	14	TRBV7-9	TRBJ2-1	CASSPTTGGLGQFF	TGTGCCAGCAGCCCTACAACAGGGGGGCTAGGGCAGTTCTTC
NA	once	14	TRBV27	TRBJ1-2	CANPKMTVNYGYTF	TGTGCCAACCCAAAAATGACAGTTAACTATGGCTACACCTTC
NA	NA	14	TRBV28	TRBJ2-2	CASSFPQGSRELFF	TGTGCCAGCAGTTTTCCACAGGGAAGCCGGGAGCTGTTTTTT
TRBD1	NA	15	TRBV4-1	TRBJ2-5	CASSQGTGHQETQYF	TGCGCCAGCAGCCAAGGGACAGGGCACCAAGAGACCCAGTACTTC
TRBD2	once	16	TRBV19	TRBJ2-3	CASRTRGGGPADTQYF	TGTGCCAGTAGGACGCGTGGGGGAGGGCCTGCAGATACGCAGTATTTT
TRBD2	NA	17	TRBV28	TRBJ2-7	CASPPTGAGLGGYEQYF	TGTGCCAGCCCACCCACAGGTGCCGGACTAGGCGGATACGAGCAGTACTTC
TRBD1	NA	14	TRBV6-5	TRBJ2-2	CASSYRTGSGELFF	TGTGCCAGCAGTTACCGGACAGGGTCCGGGGAGCTGTTTTTT
TRBD2	NA	18	TRBV4-3	TRBJ2-3	CASSQDLPSGGMTDTQYF	TGCGCCAGCAGCCAAGATTTGCCCAGCGGGGGGATGACAGATACGCAGTATTTT
TRBD2	once	13	TRBV30	TRBJ2-7	CAWKSSGTYEQYF	TGTGCCTGGAAGTCTAGCGGGACCTACGAGCAGTACTTC
NA	NA	13	TRBV6-5	TRBJ1-3	CASSRSSGNTIYF	TGTGCCAGCAGTCGTAGCTCTGGAAACACCATATATTTT
TRBD2	NA	15	TRBV7-2	TRBJ2-3	CASSRTSGPGDTQYF	TGTGCCAGCAGCCGGACTAGCGGCCCAGGAGATACGCAGTATTTT
NA	NA	15	TRBV14	TRBJ1-3	CASSRLQGAGNTIYF	TGTGCCAGCAGCCGACTACAGGGAGCTGGAAACACCATATATTTT
NA	NA	16	TRBV6-6	TRBJ2-3	CASSSFPDRSTDTQYF	TGTGCCAGCAGTTCTTTCCCGGACAGAAGCACAGATACGCAGTATTTT
TRBD1	NA	19	TRBV18	TRBJ2-6	CASSLATGTGPSGANVLTF	TGTGCCAGCTCTCTCGCCACCGGGACAGGCCCCTCTGGGGCCAACGTCCTGACTTTC
TRBD2	NA	16	TRBV4-3	TRBJ2-3	CASSQDLLAGGNTQYF	TGCGCCAGCAGCCAAGATCTTCTAGCGGGGGGAAATACGCAGTATTTT
NA	NA	16	TRBV5-4	TRBJ2-7	CASSNPLAGPTYEQYF	TGTGCCAGCAGCAACCCCTTGGCGGGACCTACCTACGAGCAGTACTTC
NA	NA	14	TRBV30	TRBJ1-6	CAWNQEGRNSPLHF	TGTGCCTGGAACCAAGAGGGAAGGAATTCACCCCTCCACTTT
NA	once	10	TRBV20-1	TRBJ1-2	CSAIRGGYTF	TGCAGTGCTATCAGGGGCGGCTACACCTTC
TRBD1	NA	14	TRBV10-3	TRBJ1-1	CAISRTGGNTEAFF	TGTGCCATCAGTCGAACAGGGGGGAACACTGAAGCTTTCTTT
TRBD2	NA	14	TRBV19	TRBJ2-1	CASSKWAAGGEQFF	TGTGCCAGTAGTAAGTGGGCCGCGGGGGGTGAGCAGTTCTTC
TRBD2	NA	18	TRBV4-2	TRBJ2-5	CASSQEYLTSGYQETQYF	TGTGCCAGCAGCCAAGAATATTTGACTAGCGGATACCAAGAGACCCAGTACTTC
NA	once	12	TRBV5-5	TRBJ1-1	CASSWTNTEAFF	TGTGCCAGCAGTTGGACTAACACTGAAGCTTTCTTT
NA	few	14	TRBV7-6	TRBJ1-2	CASSPGHDNYGYTF	TGTGCCAGCAGCCCTGGACATGATAACTATGGCTACACCTTC
TRBD2	once	14	TRBV7-3	TRBJ2-3	CASKTSGVGDTQYF	TGTGCCAGCAAGACTAGCGGGGTGGGAGATACGCAGTATTTT
NA	NA	11	TRBV28	TRBJ2-7	CASSHNYEQYF	TGTGCCAGCAGCCACAACTACGAGCAGTACTTC
NA	few	11	TRBV7-6	TRBJ2-1	CASSLEAEQFF	TGTGCCAGCAGCTTAGAAGCGGAGCAGTTCTTC
NA	few	12	TRBV7-9	TRBJ2-7	CASSLSSWEQYF	TGTGCCAGCAGCTTATCCAGTTGGGAGCAGTACTTC
TRBD1	NA	14	TRBV10-3	TRBJ2-7	CAITPGTGGKQQYF	TGTGCCATCACCCCCGGGACAGGGGGCAAACAGCAGTACTTC
NA	NA	16	TRBV7-3	TRBJ2-1	CASSPRRTSSYNEQFF	TGTGCCAGCAGCCCGAGACGGACAAGCTCCTACAATGAGCAGTTCTTC
TRBD1	NA	15	TRBV5-1	TRBJ2-1	CASSSGTGSYNEQFF	TGCGCCAGCAGCTCCGGGACAGGATCCTACAATGAGCAGTTCTTC
NA	NA	15	TRBV5-4	TRBJ2-5	CASSLDTSRPETQYF	TGTGCCAGCAGCTTGGACACTAGTCGGCCAGAGACCCAGTACTTC
TRBD1	NA	16	TRBV18	TRBJ2-2	CASSLGQTTNTGELFF	TGTGCCAGCTCACTGGGACAGACGACAAACACCGGGGAGCTGTTTTTT
TRBD1	NA	15	TRBV28	TRBJ1-2	CASSSPHRGGYGYTF	TGTGCCAGCAGTTCGCCTCACAGGGGCGGCTATGGCTACACCTTC
NA	NA	16	TRBV1	TRBJ2-5	CTSSQGLAGGDVTQYF	TGCACCAGCAGCCAGGGACTAGCGGGGGGGGATGTGACCCAGTACTTC
NA	few	13	TRBV6-5	TRBJ1-4	CASSYNFKGGLFF	TGTGCCAGCAGTTACAATTTTAAGGGAGGACTGTTTTTT
TRBD2	NA	16	TRBV6-4	TRBJ2-1	CASSKGSGREYNEQFF	TGTGCCAGCAGCAAAGGGAGCGGGAGAGAGTACAATGAGCAGTTCTTC
TRBD2	NA	16	TRBV5-1	TRBJ2-2	CASSPTSGRAAGELFF	TGCGCCAGCAGCCCGACTAGCGGGAGGGCGGCGGGGGAGCTGTTTTTT